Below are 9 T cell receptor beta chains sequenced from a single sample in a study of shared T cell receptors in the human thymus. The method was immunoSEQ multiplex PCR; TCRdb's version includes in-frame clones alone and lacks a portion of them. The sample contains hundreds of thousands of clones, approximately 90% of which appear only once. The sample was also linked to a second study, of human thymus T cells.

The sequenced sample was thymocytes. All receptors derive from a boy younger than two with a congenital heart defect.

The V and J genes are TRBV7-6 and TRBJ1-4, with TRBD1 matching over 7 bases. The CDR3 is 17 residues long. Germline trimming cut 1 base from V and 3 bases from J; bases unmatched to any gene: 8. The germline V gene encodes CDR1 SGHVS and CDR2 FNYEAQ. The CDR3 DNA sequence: TGTGCCAGCAGCTTAGAGCACAGGGGACAGTCTAATGAAAAACTGTTTTTT. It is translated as CASSLEHRGQSNEKLFF. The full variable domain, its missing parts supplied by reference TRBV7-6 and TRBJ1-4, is GAGVSQSPRYKVTKRGQDVALRCDPISGHVSLYWYRQALGQGPEFLTYFNYEAQQDKSGLPNDRFSAERPEGSISTLTIQRTEQRDSAMYRCASSLEHRGQSNEKLFFGSGTQLSVL.

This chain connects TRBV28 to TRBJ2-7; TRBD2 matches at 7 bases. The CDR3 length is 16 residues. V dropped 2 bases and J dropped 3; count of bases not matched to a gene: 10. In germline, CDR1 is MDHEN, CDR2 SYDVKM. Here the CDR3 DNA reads TGTGCCAGCAGTTTAGGTGGAGCGGGGACCCACTACGAGCAGTACTTC. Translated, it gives CASSLGGAGTHYEQYF.

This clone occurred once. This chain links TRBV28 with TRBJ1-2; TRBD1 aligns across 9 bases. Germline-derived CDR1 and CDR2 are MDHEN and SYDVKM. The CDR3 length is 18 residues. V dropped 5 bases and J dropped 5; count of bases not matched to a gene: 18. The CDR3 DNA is TGTGCCAGCAGTACGTCACAGGGGGCGGTTCGGTTGGGGTATGGCTACACCTTC. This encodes CASSTSQGAVRLGYGYTF.

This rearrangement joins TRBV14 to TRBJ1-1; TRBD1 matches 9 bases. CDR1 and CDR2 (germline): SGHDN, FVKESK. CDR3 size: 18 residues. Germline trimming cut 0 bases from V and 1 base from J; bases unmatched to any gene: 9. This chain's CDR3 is CASSQEGATGGSNTEAFF. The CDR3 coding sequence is TGTGCCAGCAGCCAAGAGGGGGCGACAGGGGGATCGAACACTGAAGCTTTCTTT.

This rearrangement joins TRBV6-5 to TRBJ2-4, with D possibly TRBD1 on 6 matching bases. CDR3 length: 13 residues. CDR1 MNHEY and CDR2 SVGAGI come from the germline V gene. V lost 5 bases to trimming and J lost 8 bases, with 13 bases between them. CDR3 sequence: CASSRQGSDIQYF. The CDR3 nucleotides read TGTGCCAGCAGTCGTCAGGGGAGTGACATTCAGTACTTC.

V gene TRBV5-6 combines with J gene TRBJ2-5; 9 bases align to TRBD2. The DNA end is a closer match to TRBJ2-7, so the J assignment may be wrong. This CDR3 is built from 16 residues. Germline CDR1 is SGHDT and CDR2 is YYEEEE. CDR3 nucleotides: TGTGCCAGCAGCTTGTCTGCTAGCGGGAACTCCTACGAGCAGTACTTC. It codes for CASSLSASGNSYEQYF.

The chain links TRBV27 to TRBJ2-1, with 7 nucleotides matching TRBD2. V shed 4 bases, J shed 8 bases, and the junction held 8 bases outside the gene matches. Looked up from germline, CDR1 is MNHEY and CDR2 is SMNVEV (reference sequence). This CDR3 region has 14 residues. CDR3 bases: TGTGCCAGCAGTTCAACTTCGGGAGGCTATGAGCAGTTCTTC. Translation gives CASSSTSGGYEQFF.

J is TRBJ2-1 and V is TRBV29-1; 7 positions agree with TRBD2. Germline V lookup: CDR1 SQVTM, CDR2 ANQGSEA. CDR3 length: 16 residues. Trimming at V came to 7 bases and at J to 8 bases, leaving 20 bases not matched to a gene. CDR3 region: CSGGGDYPVKWDEQFF. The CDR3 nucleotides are TGCAGCGGGGGGGGTGACTACCCGGTGAAGTGGGATGAGCAGTTCTTC.

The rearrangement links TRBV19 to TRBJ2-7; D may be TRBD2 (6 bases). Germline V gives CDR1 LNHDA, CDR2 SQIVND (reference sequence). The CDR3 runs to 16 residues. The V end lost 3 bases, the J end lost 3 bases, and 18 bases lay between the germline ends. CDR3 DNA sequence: TGTGCCAGTAGTATGGGGCCGACTAGATCCAACTACGAGCAGTACTTC. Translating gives CASSMGPTRSNYEQYF.